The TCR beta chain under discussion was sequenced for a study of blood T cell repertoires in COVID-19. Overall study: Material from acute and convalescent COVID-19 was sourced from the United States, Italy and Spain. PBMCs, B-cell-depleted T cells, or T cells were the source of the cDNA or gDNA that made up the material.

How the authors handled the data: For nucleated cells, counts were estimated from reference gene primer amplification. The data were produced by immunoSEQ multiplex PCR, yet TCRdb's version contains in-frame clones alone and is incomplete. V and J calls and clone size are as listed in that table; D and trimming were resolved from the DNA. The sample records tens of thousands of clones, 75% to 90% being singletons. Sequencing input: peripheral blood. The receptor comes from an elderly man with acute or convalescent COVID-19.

The CDR3 DNA reads TGTGCCAGCAGTTCTCCGGGACAGGGCTTCACAGATACGCAGTATTTT. Protein sequence: CASSSPGQGFTDTQYF. The chain uses TRBV28 and TRBJ2-3, with 9 bases identical to TRBD1. The CDR3 has 16 amino acids. With V trimmed by 4 bases and J by 2 bases, 7 bases remained unmatched. Germline V gives CDR1 MDHEN, CDR2 SYDVKM.